What follows is one T cell receptor (beta chain) and its context. This specimen belongs to a study of blood T cell repertoires in COVID-19. As for the study in general: The United States, Italy and Spain supplied acute and convalescent COVID-19 samples. PBMCs, B-cell-depleted T cells, or T cells provided the cDNA or gDNA that made up the material.

Between the trimmed V and J ends, which lost 10 bases and 4 bases, there was a span of 14 bases. This CDR3 comprises 12 residues. Looked up from germline, CDR1 is WNHNN and CDR2 is SYGVQD (reference sequence). In the study's own analysis: Amplification with reference gene primers provided the estimates of nucleated cell counts. Generated by immunoSEQ multiplex PCR, the TCRdb table keeps only in-frame clones and is missing some. V and J calls and clone size are copied from that table; D and trimming were computed from the DNA. The sample has some 250,000 clones; over 75% are singletons. The V gene is TRBV10-1, the J gene TRBJ2-7; D is ambiguous. The receptor's source is a woman of 80 years or more with acute or convalescent COVID-19. Sequencing was performed on peripheral blood. CDR3 loop: CATPWRLYEQYF. The CDR3 DNA sequence: TGCGCCACCCCTTGGAGACTTTACGAGCAGTACTTC.